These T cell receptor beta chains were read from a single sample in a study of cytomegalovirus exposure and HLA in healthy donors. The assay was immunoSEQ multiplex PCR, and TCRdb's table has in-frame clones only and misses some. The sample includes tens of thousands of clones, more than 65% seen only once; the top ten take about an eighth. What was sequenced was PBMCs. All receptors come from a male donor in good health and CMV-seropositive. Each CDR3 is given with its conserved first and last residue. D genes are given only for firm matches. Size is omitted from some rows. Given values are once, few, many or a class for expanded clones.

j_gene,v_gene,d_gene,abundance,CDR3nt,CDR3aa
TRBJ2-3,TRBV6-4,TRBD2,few,TGTGCCAGCCCCCTACCCCGGCAGGCTAGCGGATATCCAGATACGCAGTATTTT,CASPLPRQASGYPDTQYF
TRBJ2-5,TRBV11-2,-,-,TGTGCCAGCACCCAGGGCTACCAAGAGACCCAGTACTTC,CASTQGYQETQYF
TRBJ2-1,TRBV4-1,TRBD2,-,TGCGCCAGCAGCCAAAGGGGTGGGCGGGAGAGCTCCTACAATGAGCAGTTCTTC,CASSQRGGRESSYNEQFF
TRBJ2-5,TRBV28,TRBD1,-,TGTGCCAGCAACCTTCCCGGGACAGGGGTGGTGGAGACCCAGTACTTC,CASNLPGTGVVETQYF
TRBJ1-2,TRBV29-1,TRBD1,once,TGCAGCGTAGCCTCACAGGGGGCGGTTAGAGGCTACACCTTC,CSVASQGAVRGYTF
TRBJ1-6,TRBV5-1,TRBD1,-,TGCGCCAGCAGCGGGCAGGGGGATAATTCACCCCTCCACTTT,CASSGQGDNSPLHF
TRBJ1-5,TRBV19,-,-,TGTGCCAGTAGTATTCAAGGGGATCAGCCCCAGCATTTT,CASSIQGDQPQHF
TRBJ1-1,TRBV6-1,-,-,TGTGCCAGCACAACCAGGGGCGGGAACACTGAAGCTTTCTTT,CASTTRGGNTEAFF
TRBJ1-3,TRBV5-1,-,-,TGCGCCAGCAGCACCGGGAACCAGGGGAACACCATATATTTT,CASSTGNQGNTIYF
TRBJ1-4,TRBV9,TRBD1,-,TGTGCCAGCAGCACCTCGACAGGGCCCAATGAAAAACTGTTTTTT,CASSTSTGPNEKLFF
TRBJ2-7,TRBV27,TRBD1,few,TGTGCCAGCAGTTTAGGGACAGGGTCATACGAGCAGTACTTC,CASSLGTGSYEQYF